This T cell receptor (beta chain) was obtained from a study of read filtering for tumor transcriptome and immune sequencing. Across the whole study: Mean patient age was 65.9 years, range about 45 to 90; 17 male, roughly 14 female. DNase treatment preceded whole-transcriptome library preparation. Study-level results: IR-seq and RNA-seq agreed better without single-read clonotypes. In IR-seq, single-read clonotypes were about 80% of clonotypes but approximately 4% of reads.

With respect to this clonotype: What it recognizes is unknown.

Molecular barcoded adaptors covering alpha/delta and beta/gamma chains were used on approximately 400 ng RNA. TCRdb reprocessed the reads via MiXCR and lists one record per CDR3 protein. The data hold approximately 150,000 distinct CDR3 sequences, with less than 15% observed a single time. Germline CDR1 is DFQATT and CDR2 is SNEGSKA (reference sequence). Trimming took 2 bases from V and 6 from J; bases not matched to a gene: 6. This CDR3 region has 16 residues. The clonotype comes from a donor at least 40 years old with multiple myeloma. V is TRBV20-1 and J is TRBJ2-1; 14 positions match TRBD2. The sequenced sample was a population of CD138-negative cells sorted from bone marrow. CDR3 DNA sequence: TGCAGTGCTAGATTGCCCGGGACTAGCGGGGGCAATGAGCAGTTCTTC. This translates into CSARLPGTSGGNEQFF.